The entry below gives a single T cell receptor beta chain sequence along with its context. Its antigen remains unknown. These data come from a study of CD8 T cells in ankylosing spondylitis. V shed 0 bases and J 4 bases; nucleotides not matched to a gene: 20. The CDR3 is made up of 21 amino acids. Germline lookup yields CDR1 MGHRA and CDR2 YSYEKL. Regarding the study as a whole: Ankylosing spondylitis blood appeared to carry a characteristic TCR beta motif of several highly homologous variants. Reported data indicate significant enrichment of disease-linked clones within matched ankylosing spondylitis synovial fluid.

Library preparation for TCR beta used quantitative 5'-RACE with molecular barcodes. TCRdb reprocessed the 5' RACE reads with MiXCR, giving one entry per CDR3 protein. The sample contains just under 550,000 distinct CDR3 sequences, over 9.5% of which appear only once. The source material was blood, either unsorted or a sorted T cell fraction (not recorded which). The TCR comes from a male donor with ankylosing spondylitis. J is TRBJ2-3 and V is TRBV4-1, with 9 nucleotides matching TRBD2. CDR3 protein: CASSQDLTLVGSGRQADTQYF. Written as DNA, the CDR3 is TGCGCCAGCAGCCAAGATCTGACGCTTGTTGGGAGCGGGAGGCAAGCAGATACGCAGTATTTT.